A single sample is the source of the 26 T cell receptor beta chains below, sequenced in a study of blood T cell repertoires in COVID-19. Data came from immunoSEQ multiplex PCR; TCRdb stores just in-frame clones and leaves some out. The sample carries some 100,000 clones, about 85% recorded once. Material: peripheral blood. The receptors shown here come from a woman in her 70s with active or convalescent COVID-19.

CDR3 coding DNA: TGTGCCAGCAGCAAAGTAGGTGCTCGGGACAGGGTGGGTGAGCAGTACTTC. Protein product: CASSKVGARDRVGEQYF. The J gene is TRBJ2-7, the V gene TRBV21-1; the table's D call of TRBD1 was not tested on the DNA. TRBV21-1 is a documented pseudogene. This CDR3 region has 17 residues.

This clone was seen a single time. The junction departs from the called germline gene at one end, perhaps through a read error. The chain is built from TRBV6-2 or TRBV6-3 and TRBJ1-4; 7 nucleotides align to TRBD1. This CDR3 comprises 18 residues. The germline V gene has CDR1 MNHEY and CDR2 SVGEGT. The CDR3 reads CASSYSTDPGGINEKLFF. The CDR3 region has the DNA TGTGCCAGCAGCTACTCAACCGATCCAGGGGGGATTAATGAAAAACTGTTTTTT.

The CDR3 DNA sequence: TGTGCCAGCAGCTCCAGGACGGGAGAACGGAACAATGAGCAGTTCTTC. The encoded protein is CASSSRTGERNNEQFF. V usage is TRBV7-2 and J usage is TRBJ2-1, with D perhaps TRBD2 (6 bases). The germline gives CDR1 SGHTA, CDR2 FQGNSA. CDR3 length equals 16 residues. The V end lost 4 bases, the J end lost 5 bases, and 18 bases lay between the germline ends.

This chain joins TRBV7-2 and TRBJ2-3, with 13 positions matching TRBD2. Germline loops: CDR1 SGHTA, CDR2 FQGNSA. The CDR3 extends over 16 amino acids. V was clipped by 5 bases and J by 3 bases; unmatched bases: 5. The chain's CDR3 is CASSQTSGGLTDTQYF. In DNA form, the CDR3 reads TGTGCCAGCAGCCAGACTAGCGGGGGGTTAACAGATACGCAGTATTTT.

The chain combines TRBV28 with TRBJ2-1; 10 bases fit TRBD1. The germline gives CDR1 MDHEN, CDR2 SYDVKM. V dropped 10 bases and J dropped 8; count of bases not matched to a gene: 11. The CDR3 spans 14 residues. The CDR3 here is CATLRTGGFDEQFF. CDR3 coding DNA: TGTGCCACCCTCCGGACAGGGGGTTTCGATGAGCAGTTCTTC.

The table lists this clone with a few counts. The chain links TRBV2 to TRBJ2-3; TRBD2 is a possible D gene (5 bases). Germline assignment: CDR1 SNHLY and CDR2 FYNNEI. The CDR3 contains 13 residues. Trimming stripped 5 bases from V and 1 base from J, with 7 bases between. This CDR3 is CASSLLGTDTQYF. The DNA of the CDR3 is TGTGCCAGCAGTCTACTAGGCACAGATACGCAGTATTTT.

The V call is TRBV5-5, the J call TRBJ2-2, with D tentatively TRBD1 (5 bases). V was pared by 4 bases and J by 3 bases, with 13 bases between. Germline CDR1 reads SGHKS; CDR2 reads YYEKEE (reference sequence). This CDR3 comprises 15 residues. CDR3 amino acids: CASSPRLRDTGELFF. The CDR3 DNA reads TGTGCCAGCAGCCCCAGGCTCAGGGACACCGGGGAGCTGTTTTTT.

This clone showed up just a few times. V gene TRBV10-3 combines with J gene TRBJ1-2; D gene ambiguous. The CDR3 totals 13 residues. CDR1 and CDR2 from the germline V gene are ENHRY and SYGVKD. Trimming took off 3 bases at V and 4 bases at J, with 9 bases between the two ends. In nucleotides, the CDR3 is TGTGCCATCAGTGATGGGCAGTTCTATGGCTACACCTTC. It translates to CAISDGQFYGYTF.

The chain has TRBV7-2 and TRBJ2-2; TRBD2 matches 10 bases. Germline V gives CDR1 SGHTA, CDR2 FQGNSA. V dropped 4 bases and J dropped 6; count of bases not matched to a gene: 11. The CDR3 totals 17 residues. The CDR3 nucleotides read TGTGCCAGCAGCTCCAGCCTTCTAGCGGGAGTATCCGGGGAGCTGTTTTTT. This codes for CASSSSLLAGVSGELFF. Combining the CDR3 with reference TRBV7-2 and TRBJ2-2 gives the whole variable domain GAGVSQSPSNKVTEKGKDVELRCDPISGHTALYWYRQSLGQGLEFLIYFQGNSAPDKSGLPSDRFSAERTGGSVSTLTIQRTQQEDSAVYLCASSSSLLAGVSGELFFGEGSRLTVL.

About this clone itself: Different DNA sequences within this sample yield the same CDR3. The gene calls are TRBV12-3 or TRBV12-4 and TRBJ2-2, with D perhaps matching TRBD2 (6 bases). The V end lost 2 bases, the J end lost 5 bases, and 6 bases lay between the germline ends. The CDR3 spans 13 residues. The CDR3 is CASSLRGTGELFF. In DNA form, the CDR3 reads TGTGCCAGCAGTTTACGGGGGACCGGGGAGCTGTTTTTT.

This clone has more than one count but fewer than ten. The chain links TRBV20-1 to TRBJ2-7, with a weak D call TRBD2 (5 bases). V lost 3 bases to trimming and J lost 7 bases, with 10 bases between them. The CDR3 spans 11 residues. Germline V gene data show CDR1 as DFQATT and CDR2 as SNEGSKA (reference sequence). The CDR3 DNA reads as TGCAGTGCTAGTTGGGGAGAGGAGCAGTACTTC. This sequence encodes CSASWGEEQYF.

V and J are TRBV9 and TRBJ2-1, with TRBD1 identical over 8 bases. Germline V gives CDR1 SGDLS, CDR2 YYNGEE. V gave up 0 bases and J gave up 0 bases; unmatched junction bases: 11. The CDR3 loop spans 19 amino acids. CDR3 DNA sequence: TGTGCCAGCAGCGTAGTGGGGCAGGGGGCGATTGGCTCCTACAATGAGCAGTTCTTC. Its translation: CASSVVGQGAIGSYNEQFF.

The chain combines TRBV30 with TRBJ1-5; maybe TRBD1 (6 bases). CDR3 size: 14 residues. The V gene lost 1 base and the J gene lost 8 bases, with 15 bases spanning the gap. In germline, CDR1 is GTSNPN, CDR2 SVGIG (reference sequence). CDR3 amino acids: CAWSDTGNTKPQHF. The CDR3 DNA is TGTGCCTGGAGTGACACAGGGAACACGAAGCCCCAGCATTTT.

This clone appeared a few times. The chain links TRBV19 to TRBJ1-2; D uncertain. The V end was cut by 2 bases, the J end by 8 bases, with 18 bases between. This CDR3 comprises 15 residues. CDR1 and CDR2 from the germline V gene are LNHDA and SQIVND (reference sequence). CDR3 DNA: TGTGCCAGTAGTATACGTTCGGAGGCGAGCTGGGGCTACACCTTC. Translation gives CASSIRSEASWGYTF.

This chain uses TRBV29-1 with TRBJ2-3; TRBD1 is a possible D gene (6 bases). CDR3 size: 13 residues. With 4 bases removed from V and 2 bases from J, the gap between germline ends came to 10 bases. Looked up from germline, CDR1 is SQVTM and CDR2 is ANQGSEA. The CDR3 is CSVGQVLTDTQYF. CDR3 DNA sequence: TGCAGCGTTGGACAGGTACTCACAGATACGCAGTATTTT.

V is TRBV30 and J is TRBJ2-3, with D perhaps matching TRBD2 (7 bases). Trimming pared 1 base from V and 5 bases from J, leaving 22 bases between. CDR3 length: 17 amino acids. Germline V gene data show CDR1 as GTSNPN and CDR2 as SVGIG (reference sequence). The CDR3 protein is CAWSALIKAGAGDTQYF. DNA of the CDR3: TGTGCCTGGAGTGCCCTCATCAAGGCGGGGGCGGGAGATACGCAGTATTTT.

The chain's CDR3 is CASSLWGQAGNEQFF. The CDR3 DNA reads TGTGCCAGCAGCTTGTGGGGGCAGGCCGGGAATGAGCAGTTCTTC. The V gene is TRBV5-5, the J gene TRBJ2-1; the D gene is possibly TRBD1 (6 bases). The length of the CDR3 is 15 residues. Germline assignment: CDR1 SGHKS and CDR2 YYEKEE (reference sequence). V was pared by 1 base and J by 7 bases, with 15 bases between.

The rearrangement links TRBV3-1 (or the pseudogene TRBV3-2) to TRBJ1-2; D is perhaps TRBD1 (6 bases). CDR3 length: 16 residues. V gave up 0 bases and J gave up 4 bases, with 15 bases separating them. Germline CDR1 and CDR2: LGHDT and YNNKEL (reference sequence). The DNA of the CDR3 is TGTGCCAGCAGCCAAGAGTCGGGGGGCGCGGGCTATGGCTACACCTTC. Its translation is CASSQESGGAGYGYTF.

The rearrangement links TRBV10-2 to TRBJ1-2; 11 bases line up with TRBD1. This CDR3 is built from 15 residues. Germline V CDR1 and CDR2: WSHSY, SAAADI. The V gene end was trimmed by 4 bases and the J gene end by 7 bases; junction bases not matched to a gene: 8. The CDR3 sequence is CASSGRDRGSSGYTF. In nucleotides, the CDR3 is TGCGCCAGCAGTGGACGGGACAGGGGGTCGAGTGGCTACACCTTC.

The V call is TRBV3-1 (or the pseudogene TRBV3-2), the J call TRBJ2-1, with 8 bases fitting TRBD2. The germline gives CDR1 LGHDT, CDR2 YNNKEL (reference sequence). V trimming: 5 bases; J trimming: 5 bases; junction bases outside the gene matches: 8. The CDR3 loop spans 15 amino acids. The DNA for the CDR3 is TGTGCCAGCAGCTTTCCGGGACTAGTAAACAATGAGCAGTTCTTC. It codes for CASSFPGLVNNEQFF.

The chain has TRBV6-1 and TRBJ2-1, with a weak D call TRBD2 (6 bases). The CDR3 runs to 15 residues. In germline, CDR1 is MNHNS, CDR2 SASEGT. Trimming cost V 3 bases and J 0 bases, with 9 bases left between them. The CDR3 region is CASSEEGSSYNEQFF. The CDR3 DNA is TGTGCCAGCAGTGAGGAGGGGAGCTCCTACAATGAGCAGTTCTTC.

The chain has TRBV3-1 (or the pseudogene TRBV3-2) and TRBJ1-1, with 8 bases lining up with TRBD1. The CDR3 loop spans 18 amino acids. Unmatched junction bases numbered 13, after V lost 0 bases and J lost 4 bases. In germline, CDR1 is LGHDT, CDR2 YNNKEL (reference sequence). The CDR3 sequence: CASSQDRLGTGWGTEAFF. The CDR3 region has the DNA TGTGCCAGCAGCCAAGATCGACTTGGGACAGGATGGGGCACTGAAGCTTTCTTT.

The J gene is TRBJ2-3, the V gene TRBV28, with D possibly matching TRBD2 (5 bases). The CDR3 runs 13 residues. V gave up 3 bases and J gave up 6 bases, with 10 bases separating them. From germline, CDR1 is MDHEN and CDR2 SYDVKM. The CDR3 DNA reads TGTGCCAGCAGTTTGTCGGACTGGGATACGCAGTATTTT. This sequence encodes CASSLSDWDTQYF.

This clone came up once. J is TRBJ1-4 and V is TRBV18, with D uncertain. This CDR3 has 14 residues. V gave up 6 bases and J gave up 0 bases, with 8 bases separating them. Germline CDR1 is KGHSH and CDR2 is LQKENI. Here the CDR3 DNA reads TGTGCCAGCTCGTACTCTGCAACTAATGAAAAACTGTTTTTT. Amino acids: CASSYSATNEKLFF.

On this clone: In the same sample, other DNA sequences code for this CDR3. The rearrangement joins TRBV5-4 to TRBJ2-3; 13 bases line up with TRBD2. Losses at the gene ends were 1 base for V and 4 bases for J; bases not matched to a gene: 0. Germline CDR1 SGHNT, CDR2 YYREEE (reference sequence). There are 15 residues in the CDR3. The CDR3 nucleotides are TGTGCCAGCAGCTTGACTAGCGGGAGGGCAGATACGCAGTATTTT. This sequence encodes CASSLTSGRADTQYF.

This chain joins TRBV10-3 and TRBJ2-7; the match to TRBD1 covers 10 bases. The junction had 8 bases not matched to a gene; V was cut back by 6 bases and J by 6 bases. Germline V gene sequence: CDR1 ENHRY, CDR2 SYGVKD. This CDR3 has 14 amino acids. CDR3 sequence (DNA): TGTGCCATCAGGCCCTCGGACAGGGGGACCGAGCAGTACTTC. Encoded protein: CAIRPSDRGTEQYF.